Listed below are T cell receptor beta chains from one sample, sequenced in a study of OX40 agonist ivuxolimab in advanced cancers. TCRdb's copy holds only in-frame clones and misses some; the assay was immunoSEQ multiplex PCR. Among 75,000 to 100,000 clones, approximately 88% were seen once, and the ten largest hold less than 3.5%. The sequences come from CD4+ or CD8+ T cells sorted from blood, collected in a trial of the OX40 agonist ivuxolimab. All receptors come from an adult with an advanced solid tumor such as melanoma, head and neck, liver or kidney cancer. The CDR3 runs from the conserved cysteine through the conserved F or W. A D gene is named only where the DNA matches it firmly. Expanded clones get a size class; other rows say once, few or many, or leave the size out.

>NA|13|TRBV5-6|NA|TRBJ1-1
TGTGCCAGCAGCTTAGGAGGGCGCACTGAAGCTTTCTTT
CASSLGGRTEAFF
>NA|14|TRBV11-2|NA|TRBJ2-2
TGTGCCAGCAGCTCAGACGGGGTAGCCGGGGAGCTGTTTTTT
CASSSDGVAGELFF
>NA|13|TRBV29-1|NA|TRBJ1-1
TGCAGCGTGATGAGGGGTACTGGAACTGAAGCTTTCTTT
CSVMRGTGTEAFF
>TRBD1|13|TRBV7-7|NA|TRBJ1-1
TGTGCCAGCAGCCGTCGACAGGGAACTGAAGCTTTCTTT
CASSRRQGTEAFF
>NA|12|TRBV19|NA|TRBJ2-7
TGTGCCAGTAGTACCCGCGGGGACGAGCAGTACTTC
CASSTRGDEQYF
>NA|13|TRBV11-3|NA|TRBJ1-5
TGTGCCAGCAGCTTAGCCGGCAATCAGCCCCAGCATTTT
CASSLAGNQPQHF
>TRBD1|12|TRBV7-2|NA|TRBJ1-2
TGTGCCAGCAGCGGGACAGCCTATGGCTACACCTTC
CASSGTAYGYTF
>NA|13|TRBV5-4|once|TRBJ2-3
TGTGCCAGCAGCTCACTAAGCACAGATACGCAGTATTTT
CASSSLSTDTQYF
>NA|11|TRBV10-3|NA|TRBJ1-1
TGTGCCATCAGGGGTTACACTGAAGCTTTCTTT
CAIRGYTEAFF
>NA|13|TRBV5-1|few|TRBJ1-5
TGCGCCAGCAGCTTGTTGGGGGATCAGCCCCAGCATTTT
CASSLLGDQPQHF